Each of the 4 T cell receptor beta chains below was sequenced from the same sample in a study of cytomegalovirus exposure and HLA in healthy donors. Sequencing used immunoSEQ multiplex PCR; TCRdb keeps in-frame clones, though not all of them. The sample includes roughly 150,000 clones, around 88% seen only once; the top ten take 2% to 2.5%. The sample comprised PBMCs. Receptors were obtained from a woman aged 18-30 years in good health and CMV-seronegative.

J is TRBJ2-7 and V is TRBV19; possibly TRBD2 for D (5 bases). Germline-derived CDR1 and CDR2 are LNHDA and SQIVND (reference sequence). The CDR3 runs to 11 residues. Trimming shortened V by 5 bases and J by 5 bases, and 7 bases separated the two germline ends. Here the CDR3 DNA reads TGTGCCAGTAGTTGGACTGACGAGCAGTACTTC. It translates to CASSWTDEQYF.

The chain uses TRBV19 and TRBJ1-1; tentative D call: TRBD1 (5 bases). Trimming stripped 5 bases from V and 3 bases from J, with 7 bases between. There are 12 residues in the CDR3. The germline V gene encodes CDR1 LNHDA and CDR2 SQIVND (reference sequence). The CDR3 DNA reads TGTGCCAGTAGTCGACAGTACACTGAAGCTTTCTTT. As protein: CASSRQYTEAFF.

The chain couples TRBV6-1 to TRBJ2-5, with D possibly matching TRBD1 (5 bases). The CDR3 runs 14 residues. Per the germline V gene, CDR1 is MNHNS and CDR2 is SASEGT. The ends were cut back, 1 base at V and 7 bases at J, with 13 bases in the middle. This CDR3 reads CASSEGYDSWTQYF. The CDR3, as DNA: TGTGCCAGCAGTGAAGGTTACGACAGCTGGACCCAGTACTTC.

DNA for the CDR3: TGTGCCAGCAGTTTGACAGGGGTGGATGGCTACACCTTC. Protein product: CASSLTGVDGYTF. V usage is TRBV6-1 and J usage is TRBJ1-2; 8 bases map to TRBD1. CDR1 is MNHNS and CDR2 is SASEGT in the germline V gene. This CDR3 spans 13 amino acids. V lost 5 bases, J lost 6 bases, and 5 bases stayed unmatched.